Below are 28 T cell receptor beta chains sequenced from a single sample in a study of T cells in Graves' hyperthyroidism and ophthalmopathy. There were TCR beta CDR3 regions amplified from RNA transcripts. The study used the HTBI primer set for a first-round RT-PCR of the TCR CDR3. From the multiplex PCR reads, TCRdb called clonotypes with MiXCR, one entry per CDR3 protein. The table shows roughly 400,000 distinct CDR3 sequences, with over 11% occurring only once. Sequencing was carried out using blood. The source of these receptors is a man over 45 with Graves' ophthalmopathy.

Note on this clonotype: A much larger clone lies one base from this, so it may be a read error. This CDR3 reads CASSLYADSLEERYF. CDR3 in DNA: TGTGCCAGCAGCCTTTACGCCGATAGTCTGGAGGAGCGGTACTTC. The genes are TRBV9 and TRBJ2-7, with D tentatively TRBD2 (5 bases). Germline CDR1 reads SGDLS; CDR2 reads YYNGEE. This CDR3 contains 15 residues.

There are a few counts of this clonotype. The CDR3, as DNA: TGCGCCAGCAGCACAACGGAAGAGACCCAGTACTTC. As protein: CASSTTEETQYF. The chain couples TRBV5-1 to TRBJ2-5; D gene ambiguous. CDR1 is SGHRS, CDR2 YFSETQ, per germline. This CDR3 region has 12 residues. V shed 4 bases and J shed 3 bases, with 7 bases lying between them. The full variable domain, completed using reference TRBV5-1 and TRBJ2-5, is KAGVTQTPRYLIKTRGQQVTLSCSPISGHRSVSWYQQTPGQGLQFLFEYFSETQRNKGNFPGRFSGRQFSNSRSEMNVSTLELGDSALYLCASSTTEETQYFGPGTRLLVL.

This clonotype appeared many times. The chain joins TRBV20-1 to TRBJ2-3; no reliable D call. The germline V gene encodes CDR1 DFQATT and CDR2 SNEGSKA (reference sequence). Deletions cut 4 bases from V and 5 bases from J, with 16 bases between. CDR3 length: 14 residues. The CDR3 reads CSATPPSHRDTQYF. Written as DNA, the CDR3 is TGCAGTGCTACCCCCCCCTCCCACAGAGATACGCAGTATTTT.

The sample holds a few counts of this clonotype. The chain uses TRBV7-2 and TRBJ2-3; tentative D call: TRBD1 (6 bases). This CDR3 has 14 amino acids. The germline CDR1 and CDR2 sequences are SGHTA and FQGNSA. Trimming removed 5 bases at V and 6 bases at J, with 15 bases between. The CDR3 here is CASSLDSPLDTQYF. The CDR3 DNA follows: TGTGCCAGCAGCCTGGACAGCCCTTTGGATACGCAGTATTTT. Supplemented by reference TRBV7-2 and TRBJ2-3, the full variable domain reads GAGVSQSPSNKVTEKGKDVELRCDPISGHTALYWYRQSLGQGLEFLIYFQGNSAPDKSGLPSDRFSAERTGGSVSTLTIQRTQQEDSAVYLCASSLDSPLDTQYFGPGTRLTVL.

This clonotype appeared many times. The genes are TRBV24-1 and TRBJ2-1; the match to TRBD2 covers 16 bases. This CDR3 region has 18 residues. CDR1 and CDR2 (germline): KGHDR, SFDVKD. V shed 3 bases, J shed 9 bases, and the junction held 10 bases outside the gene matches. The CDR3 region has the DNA TGTGCCACCAGTGATGCAAGGGGACTAGCGGGAGGGCCTGGTGAGCAGTTCTTC. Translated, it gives CATSDARGLAGGPGEQFF.

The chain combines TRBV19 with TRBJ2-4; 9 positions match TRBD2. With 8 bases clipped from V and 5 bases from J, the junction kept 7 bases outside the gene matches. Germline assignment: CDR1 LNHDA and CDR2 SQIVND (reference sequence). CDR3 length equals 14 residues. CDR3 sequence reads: CASARGGRENIQYF. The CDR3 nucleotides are TGTGCCAGTGCCCGGGGCGGGAGGGAAAACATTCAGTACTTC.

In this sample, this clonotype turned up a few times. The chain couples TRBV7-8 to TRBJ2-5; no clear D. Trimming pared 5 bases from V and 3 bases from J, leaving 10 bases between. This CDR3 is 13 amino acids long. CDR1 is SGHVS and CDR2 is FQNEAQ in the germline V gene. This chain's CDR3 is CASSIGPKETQYF. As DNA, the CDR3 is TGTGCCAGCAGCATTGGACCCAAAGAGACCCAGTACTTC.

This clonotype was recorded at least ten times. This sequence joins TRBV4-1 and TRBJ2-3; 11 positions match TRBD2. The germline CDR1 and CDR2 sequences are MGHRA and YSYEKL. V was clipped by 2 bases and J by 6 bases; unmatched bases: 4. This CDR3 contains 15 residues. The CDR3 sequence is CASSQQGTSGDTQYF. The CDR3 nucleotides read TGCGCCAGCAGCCAACAGGGGACTAGCGGCGATACGCAGTATTTT.

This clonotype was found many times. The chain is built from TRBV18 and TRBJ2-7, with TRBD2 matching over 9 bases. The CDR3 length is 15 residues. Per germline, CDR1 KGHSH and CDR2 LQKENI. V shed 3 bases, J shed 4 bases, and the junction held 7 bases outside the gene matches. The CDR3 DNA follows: TGTGCCAGCTCACCGGGGGCTAGCGGGGCATACGAGCAGTACTTC. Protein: CASSPGASGAYEQYF.

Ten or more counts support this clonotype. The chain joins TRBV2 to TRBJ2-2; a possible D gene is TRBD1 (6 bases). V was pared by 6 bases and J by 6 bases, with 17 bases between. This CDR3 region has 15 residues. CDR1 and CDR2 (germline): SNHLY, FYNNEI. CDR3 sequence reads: CASRGNRVKAGELFF. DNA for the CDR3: TGTGCCAGCAGGGGGAACAGGGTGAAGGCCGGGGAGCTGTTTTTT.

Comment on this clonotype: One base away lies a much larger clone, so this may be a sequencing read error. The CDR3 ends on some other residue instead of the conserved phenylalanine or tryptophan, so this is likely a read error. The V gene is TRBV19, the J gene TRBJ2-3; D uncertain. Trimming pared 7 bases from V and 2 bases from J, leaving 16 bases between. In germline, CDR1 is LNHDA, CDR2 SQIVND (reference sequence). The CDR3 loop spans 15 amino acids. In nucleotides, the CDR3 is TGTGCCAGTACCCTACGTGGCAGGCCCACAGATACGCAGTATTCT. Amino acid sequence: CASTLRGRPTDTQYS.

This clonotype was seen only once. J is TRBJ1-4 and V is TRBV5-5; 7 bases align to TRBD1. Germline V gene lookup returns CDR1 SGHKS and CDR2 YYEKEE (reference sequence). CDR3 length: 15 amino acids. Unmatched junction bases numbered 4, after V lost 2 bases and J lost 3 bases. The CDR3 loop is CASSLGQVPNEKLFF. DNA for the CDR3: TGTGCCAGCAGCTTAGGACAGGTCCCTAATGAAAAACTGTTTTTT. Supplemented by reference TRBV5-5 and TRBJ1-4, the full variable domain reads DAGVTQSPTHLIKTRGQQVTLRCSPISGHKSVSWYQQVLGQGPQFIFQYYEKEERGRGNFPDRFSARQFPNYSSELNVNALLLGDSALYLCASSLGQVPNEKLFFGSGTQLSVL.

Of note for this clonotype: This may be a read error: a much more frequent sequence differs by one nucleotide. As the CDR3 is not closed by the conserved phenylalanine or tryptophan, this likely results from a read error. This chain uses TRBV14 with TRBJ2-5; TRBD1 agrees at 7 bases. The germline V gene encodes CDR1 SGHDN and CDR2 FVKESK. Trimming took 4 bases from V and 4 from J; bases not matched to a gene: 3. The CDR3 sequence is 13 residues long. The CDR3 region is CASSPRQGETQYL. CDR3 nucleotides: TGTGCCAGCAGCCCCCGACAGGGAGAGACCCAGTACCTC.

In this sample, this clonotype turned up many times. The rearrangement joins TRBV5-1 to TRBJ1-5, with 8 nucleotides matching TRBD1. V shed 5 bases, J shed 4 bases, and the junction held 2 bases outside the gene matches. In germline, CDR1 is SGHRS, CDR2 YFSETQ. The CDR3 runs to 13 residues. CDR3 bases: TGCGCCAGCAGGGGACAGGATAATCAGCCCCAGCATTTT. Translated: CASRGQDNQPQHF.

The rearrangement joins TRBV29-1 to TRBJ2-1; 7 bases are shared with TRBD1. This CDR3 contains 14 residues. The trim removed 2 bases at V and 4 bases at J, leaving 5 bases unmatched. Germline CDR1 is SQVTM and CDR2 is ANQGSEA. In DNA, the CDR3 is TGCAGCGTTGAACAGGGGGTTTCTTACAATGAGCAGTTCTTC. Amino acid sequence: CSVEQGVSYNEQFF.

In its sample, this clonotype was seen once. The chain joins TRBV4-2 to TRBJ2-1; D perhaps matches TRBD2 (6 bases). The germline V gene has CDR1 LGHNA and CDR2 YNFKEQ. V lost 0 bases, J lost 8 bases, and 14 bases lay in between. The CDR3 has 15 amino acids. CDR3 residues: CASSQDRGKGDEQFF. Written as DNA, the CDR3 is TGTGCCAGCAGCCAAGATCGGGGGAAGGGTGATGAGCAGTTCTTC.

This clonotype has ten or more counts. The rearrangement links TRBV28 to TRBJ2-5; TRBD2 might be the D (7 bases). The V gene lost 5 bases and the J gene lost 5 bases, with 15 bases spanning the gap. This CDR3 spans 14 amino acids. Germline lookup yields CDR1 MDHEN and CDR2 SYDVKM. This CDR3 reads CASSPGGRGETQYF. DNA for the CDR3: TGTGCCAGCAGTCCCGGGGGGCGCGGGGAGACCCAGTACTTC.

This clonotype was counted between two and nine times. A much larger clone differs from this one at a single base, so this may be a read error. The CDR3 loop is CASSPTSRTETQYF. CDR3 nucleotides: TGTGCCAGCAGCCCGACTAGTCGTACGGAGACCCAGTACTTC. The V and J genes are TRBV7-9 and TRBJ2-5; a possible D gene is TRBD2 (6 bases). The V gene's germline CDR1 is SEHNR and CDR2 FQNEAQ (reference sequence). The V gene lost 5 bases and the J gene lost 5 bases, with 15 bases spanning the gap. There are 14 residues in the CDR3. Full variable domain (outside the CDR3, taken from reference TRBV7-9 and TRBJ2-5): DTGVSQNPRHKITKRGQNVTFRCDPISEHNRLYWYRQTLGQGPEFLTYFQNEAQLEKSRLLSDRFSAERPKGSFSTLEIQRTEQGDSAMYLCASSPTSRTETQYFGPGTRLLVL.

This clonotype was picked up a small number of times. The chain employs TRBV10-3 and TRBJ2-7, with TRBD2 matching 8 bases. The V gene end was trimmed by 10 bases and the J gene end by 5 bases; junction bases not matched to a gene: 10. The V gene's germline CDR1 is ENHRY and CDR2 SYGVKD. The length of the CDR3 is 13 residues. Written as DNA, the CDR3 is TGTGCCACCTGTCAGCGGGAGTTGGACGAGCAGTACTTC. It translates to CATCQRELDEQYF.

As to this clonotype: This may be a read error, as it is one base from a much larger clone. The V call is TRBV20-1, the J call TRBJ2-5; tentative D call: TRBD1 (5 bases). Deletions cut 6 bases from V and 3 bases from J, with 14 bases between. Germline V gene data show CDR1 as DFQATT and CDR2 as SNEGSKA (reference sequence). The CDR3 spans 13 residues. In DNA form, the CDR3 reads TGCAGTGCAAAGAGACAGCATAAAGAGACCCAGTACTTC. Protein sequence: CSAKRQHKETQYF.

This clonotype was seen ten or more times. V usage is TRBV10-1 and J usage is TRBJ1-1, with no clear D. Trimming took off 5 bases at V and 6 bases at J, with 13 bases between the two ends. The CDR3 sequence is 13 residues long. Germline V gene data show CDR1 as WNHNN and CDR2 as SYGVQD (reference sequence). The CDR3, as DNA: TGCGCCAGCAGTTGGGCCAGAAATTCTGAAGCTTTCTTT. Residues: CASSWARNSEAFF.

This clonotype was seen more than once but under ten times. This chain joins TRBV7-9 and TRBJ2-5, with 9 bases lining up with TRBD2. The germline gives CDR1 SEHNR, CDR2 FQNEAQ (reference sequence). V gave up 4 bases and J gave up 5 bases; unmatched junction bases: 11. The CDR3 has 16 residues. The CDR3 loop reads CASSSLWRAGGETQYF. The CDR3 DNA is TGTGCCAGCAGCTCTCTCTGGCGGGCGGGAGGGGAGACCCAGTACTTC. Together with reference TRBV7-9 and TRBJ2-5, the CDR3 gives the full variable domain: DTGVSQNPRHKITKRGQNVTFRCDPISEHNRLYWYRQTLGQGPEFLTYFQNEAQLEKSRLLSDRFSAERPKGSFSTLEIQRTEQGDSAMYLCASSSLWRAGGETQYFGPGTRLLVL.

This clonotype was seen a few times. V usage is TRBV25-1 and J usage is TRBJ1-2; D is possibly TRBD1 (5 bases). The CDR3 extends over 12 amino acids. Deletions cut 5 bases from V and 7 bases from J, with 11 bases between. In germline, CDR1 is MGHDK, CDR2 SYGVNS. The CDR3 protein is CASSSSQGGYTF. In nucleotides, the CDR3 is TGTGCCAGCAGTTCCTCTCAGGGTGGCTACACCTTC.

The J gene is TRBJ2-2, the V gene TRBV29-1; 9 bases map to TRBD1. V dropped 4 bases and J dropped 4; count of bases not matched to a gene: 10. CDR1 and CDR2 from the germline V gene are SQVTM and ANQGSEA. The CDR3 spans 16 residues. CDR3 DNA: TGCAGCGTTGGGCCAGGATCGACAGGGGGCACCGGGGAGCTGTTTTTT. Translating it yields CSVGPGSTGGTGELFF.

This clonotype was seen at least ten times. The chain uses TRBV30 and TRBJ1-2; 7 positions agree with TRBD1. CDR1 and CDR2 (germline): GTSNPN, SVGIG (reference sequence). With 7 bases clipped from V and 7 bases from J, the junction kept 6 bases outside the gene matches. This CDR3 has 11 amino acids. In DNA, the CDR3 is TGTGCCTTAGGGGGCGCGGGTGGCTACACCTTC. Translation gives CALGGAGGYTF.

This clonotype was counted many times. This CDR3 reads CASSPWTGGDGNQPQHF. The CDR3 coding sequence is TGTGCCAGCTCACCCTGGACAGGGGGCGATGGCAATCAGCCCCAGCATTTT. The V and J genes are TRBV18 and TRBJ1-5, with 11 bases lining up with TRBD1. The ends lost 3 bases at V and 2 bases at J; junction bases unmatched: 6. The germline CDR1 and CDR2 sequences are KGHSH and LQKENI. CDR3 size: 17 residues. The full variable domain, its missing parts supplied by reference TRBV18 and TRBJ1-5, is NAGVMQNPRHLVRRRGQEARLRCSPMKGHSHVYWYRQLPEEGLKFMVYLQKENIIDESGMPKERFSAEFPKEGPSILRIQQVVRGDSAAYFCASSPWTGGDGNQPQHFGDGTRLSIL.

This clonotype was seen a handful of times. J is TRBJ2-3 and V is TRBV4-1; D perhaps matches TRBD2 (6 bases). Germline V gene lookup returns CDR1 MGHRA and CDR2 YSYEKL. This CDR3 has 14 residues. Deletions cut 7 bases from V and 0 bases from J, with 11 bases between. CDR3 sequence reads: CASTPGASTDTQYF. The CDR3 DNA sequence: TGCGCCAGCACCCCGGGAGCTAGCACAGATACGCAGTATTTT.

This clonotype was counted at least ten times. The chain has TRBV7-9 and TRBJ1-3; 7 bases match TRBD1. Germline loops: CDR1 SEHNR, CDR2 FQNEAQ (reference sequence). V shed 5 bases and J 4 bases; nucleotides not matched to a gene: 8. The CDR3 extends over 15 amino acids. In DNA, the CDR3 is TGTGCCAGCAGCGCAACCGGGACAGTGGGAAACACCATATATTTT. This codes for CASSATGTVGNTIYF.